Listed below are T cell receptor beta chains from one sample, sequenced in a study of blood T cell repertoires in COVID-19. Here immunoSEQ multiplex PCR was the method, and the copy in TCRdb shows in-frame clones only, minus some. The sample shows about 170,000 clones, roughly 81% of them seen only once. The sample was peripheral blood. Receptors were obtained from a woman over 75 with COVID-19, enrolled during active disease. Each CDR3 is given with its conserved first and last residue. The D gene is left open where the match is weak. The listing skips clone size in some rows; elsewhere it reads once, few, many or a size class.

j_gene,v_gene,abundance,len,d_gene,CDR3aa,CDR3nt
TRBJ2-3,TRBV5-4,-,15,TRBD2,CASSLPGGRADTQYF,TGTGCCAGCAGCTTGCCGGGAGGGCGGGCAGATACGCAGTATTTT
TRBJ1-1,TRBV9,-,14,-,CASSPQGQNTEAFF,TGTGCCAGCAGCCCCCAGGGGCAGAACACTGAAGCTTTCTTT
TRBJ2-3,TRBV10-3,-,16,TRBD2,CAIRAGLAGSTDTQYF,TGTGCCATCAGGGCCGGACTAGCGGGGAGCACAGATACGCAGTATTTT
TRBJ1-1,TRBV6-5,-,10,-,CASRWSVAFF,TGTGCCAGCCGGTGGAGCGTGGCTTTCTTT
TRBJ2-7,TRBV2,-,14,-,CASSPPGSSYEQYF,TGTGCCAGCAGCCCCCCGGGGAGCTCCTACGAGCAGTACTTC
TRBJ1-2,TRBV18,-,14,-,CASSLSSGEGGYTF,TGTGCCAGCTCCCTATCGTCGGGGGAGGGAGGCTACACCTTC
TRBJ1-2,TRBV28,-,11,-,CASENYNGYTF,TGTGCCAGCGAGAACTACAATGGCTACACCTTC
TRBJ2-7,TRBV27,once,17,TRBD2,CASSLDGTRGRQYEQYF,TGTGCCAGCAGTTTAGACGGGACACGCGGGAGGCAATACGAGCAGTACTTC
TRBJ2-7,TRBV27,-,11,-,CATSGLGEQYF,TGTGCCACGTCGGGGTTGGGCGAGCAGTACTTC
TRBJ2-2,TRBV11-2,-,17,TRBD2,CASSSTSGGTPTGELFF,TGTGCCAGCAGCTCGACTAGCGGGGGAACACCCACCGGGGAGCTGTTTTTT
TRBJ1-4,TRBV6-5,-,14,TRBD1,CASSQDRGHEKLFF,TGTGCCAGCAGCCAGGACAGGGGGCACGAAAAACTGTTTTTT
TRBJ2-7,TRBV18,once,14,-,CASSSVYSTYEQYF,TGTGCCAGCTCATCGGTTTACAGCACCTACGAGCAGTACTTC
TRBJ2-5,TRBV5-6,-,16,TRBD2,CASSLSIGGGQETQYF,TGTGCCAGCAGCTTATCGATCGGCGGGGGCCAAGAGACCCAGTACTTC
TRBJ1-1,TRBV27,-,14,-,CASSFYPMNTEAFF,TGTGCCAGCAGTTTCTACCCCATGAACACTGAAGCTTTCTTT
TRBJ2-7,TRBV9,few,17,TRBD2,CASSVDHPAGVLHEQYF,TGTGCCAGCAGCGTAGATCACCCAGCGGGAGTTCTTCACGAGCAGTACTTC
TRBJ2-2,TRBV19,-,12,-,CASRERVGELFF,TGTGCCAGTAGGGAGAGAGTAGGGGAGCTGTTTTTT
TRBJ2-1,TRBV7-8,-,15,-,CASSLSGLTYNEQFF,TGTGCCAGCAGCTTAAGTGGACTTACCTACAATGAGCAGTTCTTC
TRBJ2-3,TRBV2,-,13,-,CASSDQGVDTQYF,TGTGCCAGCAGTGACCAGGGCGTAGATACGCAGTATTTT
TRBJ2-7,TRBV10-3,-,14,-,CAIGRAGTDYEQYF,TGTGCCATCGGGCGGGCGGGAACCGACTACGAGCAGTACTTC
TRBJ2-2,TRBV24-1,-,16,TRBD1,CATSLTGASNTGELFF,TGTGCCACCAGCTTGACAGGGGCCTCGAACACCGGGGAGCTGTTTTTT